This T cell receptor (beta chain) stems from a study of blood T cell repertoires in COVID-19. In the study overall: Sources were T cells, B-cell-depleted T cells, or PBMCs; the material itself was cDNA or gDNA.

Deletions cut 1 base from V and 6 bases from J, with 12 bases between. Per the germline V gene, CDR1 is SGHTA and CDR2 is FQGTGA. This CDR3 contains 14 residues. Using immunoSEQ multiplex PCR, the repertoire was profiled, and TCRdb retains in-frame clones only, with some absent. The data hold approximately 500,000 clones, with roughly 89% observed a single time. The clonotype originates from a man younger than 35 with COVID-19, enrolled during active disease. The gene calls are TRBV7-3 and TRBJ1-1; D ambiguous. The specimen sequenced was peripheral blood. This CDR3 is CASSLNPAEAEAFF. The CDR3 nucleotides read TGTGCCAGCAGCTTAAATCCGGCCGAGGCTGAAGCTTTCTTT.